This is a list of T cell receptor beta chains from one sample in a study of cytomegalovirus exposure and HLA in healthy donors. The protocol was immunoSEQ multiplex PCR, while the TCRdb copy is restricted to in-frame clones and leaves out a portion. The repertoire holds approximately 90,000 clones, with around 75% as singletons. The sequenced sample consisted of PBMCs. The receptors stem from a man aged 40-50 years in good health and CMV-seronegative. CDR3s include the opening cysteine and the closing phenylalanine or tryptophan. Fields, in order: J gene, D gene, CDR3 length, V gene, CDR3 protein. A D gene is named only where the DNA matches it firmly.

TRBJ2-7 | . | 15 | TRBV6-1 | CASSNEGTVSYEQYF
TRBJ1-1 | . | 17 | TRBV28 | CATHDPLPWGGGTEAFF
TRBJ2-1 | . | 12 | TRBV7-9 | CASSLMNNEQFF
TRBJ2-3 | TRBD2 | 16 | TRBV4-2 | CASSAGLADHTDTQYF
TRBJ2-2 | . | 13 | TRBV2 | CASSGTSTGELFF
TRBJ2-1 | . | 13 | TRBV15 | CATSRDPLLSPFF
TRBJ2-1 | . | 12 | TRBV11-3 | CASSPLPNEQFF
TRBJ1-6 | . | 15 | TRBV7-3 | CASSPRGGRGSPLHF
TRBJ1-2 | . | 13 | TRBV27 | CASSRRGGNGYTF
TRBJ1-3 | TRBD1 | 15 | TRBV30 | CAWRRDRSSGNTIYF
TRBJ2-7 | . | 16 | TRBV27 | CASSLGGKNLPYEQYF
TRBJ2-3 | . | 16 | TRBV18 | CASSQAAAISTDTQYF
TRBJ2-1 | TRBD2 | 16 | TRBV6-6 | CASSYPLAGVEDEQFF
TRBJ2-7 | TRBD2 | 13 | TRBV29-1 | CSVVASGELEQYF
TRBJ1-3 | . | 14 | TRBV28 | CASGGTFSGNTIYF
TRBJ2-1 | . | 16 | TRBV18 | CASSPPKKSSYNEQFF
TRBJ2-3 | TRBD1 | 14 | TRBV5-1 | CASSSDRAEDTQYF
TRBJ1-1 | TRBD1 | 14 | TRBV19 | CASTRGQGYTEAFF
TRBJ1-3 | . | 17 | TRBV4-2 | CASSQDRGQGSGNTIYF
TRBJ2-7 | . | 13 | TRBV6-1 | CASRWGTNYEQYF
TRBJ1-1 | . | 12 | TRBV6-6 | CASLVKGSEAFF
TRBJ2-2 | . | 15 | TRBV29-1 | CSVEVAGRETGELFF
TRBJ1-5 | . | 13 | TRBV30 | CAWSLTANQPQHF
TRBJ2-6 | . | 12 | TRBV29-1 | CSVAGYANVLTF
TRBJ2-3 | TRBD2 | 16 | TRBV7-2 | CASSYGLERGADTQYF
TRBJ2-1 | . | 13 | TRBV7-7 | CASSLAPLVEQFF
TRBJ2-1 | TRBD2 | 12 | TRBV29-1 | CSAGLARGEQFF
TRBJ1-3 | TRBD1 | 18 | TRBV5-6 | CASSPGQGALWSGNTIYF
TRBJ2-2 | . | 15 | TRBV10-3 | CAISGRPTGTGELFF
TRBJ1-5 | TRBD1 | 15 | TRBV6-6 | CASRAGTGGNQPQHF
TRBJ2-3 | . | 16 | TRBV19 | CASSSLGRGATDTQYF
TRBJ1-5 | . | 14 | TRBV6-5 | CASRGGGGNQPQHF
TRBJ2-7 | TRBD2 | 19 | TRBV28 | CASSLGLAGIGDTIYEQYF
TRBJ1-1 | . | 13 | TRBV27 | CASRFQGLTEAFF
TRBJ1-2 | TRBD1 | 14 | TRBV5-8 | CASSTDRGPYGYTF
TRBJ2-1 | . | 16 | TRBV15 | CATSRDIPDEGNEQFF
TRBJ2-5 | TRBD2 | 15 | TRBV4-1 | CASSQYGLDQETQYF
TRBJ1-4 | TRBD1 | 16 | TRBV6-1 | CASSEQVQGTNEKLFF
TRBJ2-2 | TRBD1 | 17 | TRBV9 | CASSVVPGQGAAGELFF
TRBJ2-7 | TRBD1 | 16 | TRBV5-1 | CASSPAPGTGGHEQYF
TRBJ2-1 | TRBD2 | 20 | TRBV29-1 | CSVDTSGLAGGGSLMDEQFF
TRBJ2-7 | . | 14 | TRBV7-9 | CASSLMEASGEQYF
TRBJ1-3 | TRBD1 | 17 | TRBV18 | CASSPQTGQSSGNTIYF
TRBJ2-3 | TRBD1 | 18 | TRBV14 | CASSQVPFGQGMRNTQYF
TRBJ2-7 | . | 11 | TRBV29-1 | CSVELVHEQYF
TRBJ2-3 | TRBD2 | 15 | TRBV7-9 | CASSLWAGGTDTQYF
TRBJ2-7 | . | 13 | TRBV6-5 | CASRSTANYEQYF
TRBJ2-5 | TRBD1 | 13 | TRBV29-1 | CSVSTGGRETQYF
TRBJ1-5 | TRBD1 | 17 | TRBV27 | CASSPSRTGGSNQPQHF